One sample yielded the 15 T cell receptor beta chains listed below, sequenced in a study of blood T cells in healthy people across ages. Next came a second PCR, run for about 7 to 12 cycles, which used a sample-barcoded 5' primer along with a J-beta primer mix. TCRdb reanalysed the 5' RACE reads using MiXCR and keeps one entry per CDR3 protein. This sample has over 1,500,000 distinct CDR3 sequences, with approximately 40% found just once. The sample comprised blood. The source is a human donor in good health.

The rearrangement uses TRBV5-6 and TRBJ2-1; D is perhaps TRBD1 or TRBD2 (5 bases each). The CDR3 is 15 amino acids. Germline values: CDR1 SGHDT, CDR2 YYEEEE. Deletions cut 6 bases from V and 12 bases from J, with 25 bases between. The CDR3, as DNA: TGTGCCAGCACAGTACCGGGCCGAAGGGGAGTCCTGCAGTTCTTC. Protein product: CASTVPGRRGVLQFF.

The V call is TRBV6-7, the J call TRBJ2-2; D ambiguous. TRBV6-7 is an ORF; its function is uncertain. The CDR3 spans 12 residues. V lost 11 bases to trimming and J lost 6 bases, with 13 bases between them. The CDR3 region is CAGRPAPGELFF. CDR3 nucleotides: TGTGCCGGACGCCCTGCGCCCGGGGAGCTGTTTTTT.

The CDR3 protein is CASSFETLTYNEQFF. The DNA of the CDR3 is TGTGCCAGCAGCTTCGAGACTCTAACCTACAATGAGCAGTTCTTC. The chain couples TRBV7-2 to TRBJ2-1, with D unclear. The V gene's germline CDR1 is SGHTA and CDR2 FQGNSA. This CDR3 is 15 amino acids long. V lost 3 bases and J lost 2, with 11 bases in between.

The CDR3 protein is CSAMNYGAGAAQEQFF. CDR3 DNA sequence: TGCAGTGCTATGAATTACGGGGCGGGGGCCGCACAAGAGCAGTTCTTC. This chain links TRBV20-1 with TRBJ2-1, with D possibly matching TRBD2 (7 bases). The V gene lost 4 bases and the J gene lost 10 bases, with 26 bases spanning the gap. The CDR3 extends over 16 amino acids. CDR1 and CDR2 (germline): DFQATT, SNEGSKA (reference sequence).

Here the CDR3 reads CSVALGTGDYNEQFF. CDR3 in DNA: TGCAGCGTGGCGCTCGGGACAGGAGACTACAATGAGCAGTTCTTC. This chain joins TRBV29-1 and TRBJ2-1; TRBD1 aligns across 8 bases. Germline CDR1 and CDR2: SQVTM and ANQGSEA. Trimming took 6 bases from V and 3 from J; bases not matched to a gene: 10. The CDR3 spans 15 residues.

The rearrangement links TRBV5-1 to TRBJ2-1; the D call may be TRBD1 or TRBD2 (5 bases each). Germline V gene sequence: CDR1 SGHRS, CDR2 YFSETQ. Deletions cut 1 base from V and 14 bases from J, with 13 bases between. The CDR3 runs 12 residues. The CDR3 DNA sequence: TGCGCCAGCAGCTTGCTCGGGACCCCCAAGTTCTTC. Translated, it gives CASSLLGTPKFF.

Turning to this clonotype: A read error may be the cause here, since a much bigger clone is one base away. This chain joins TRBV29-1 and TRBJ1-2; a possible D gene is TRBD1 (6 bases). Germline assignment: CDR1 SQVTM and CDR2 ANQGSEA. V lost 3 bases, J lost 10 bases, and 18 bases lay in between. This CDR3 is built from 13 residues. This CDR3 is CSVDKQGIPDYTF. The CDR3 DNA reads as TGCAGCGTTGACAAACAGGGCATACCTGACTACACCTTC.

This clonotype appeared a few times. A read error may produce the germline difference seen at one junction end. This sequence joins TRBV7-9 and TRBJ2-1; 8 bases line up with TRBD2. The germline V gene encodes CDR1 SEHNR and CDR2 FQNEAQ (reference sequence). The CDR3 spans 16 residues. CDR3 amino acids: CVSSSQGGGSYNEQFF. CDR3 nucleotide sequence: TGTGTCAGCAGCTCCCAGGGCGGGGGGTCCTACAATGAGCAGTTCTTC.

With respect to this clonotype: This clone may be a read error of a much larger clone one base away. The CDR3 DNA is TGTGCCAGCAGCCCCGATGGGACAGCTAGCACAGATACGCGGTATTTT. This gives the protein CASSPDGTASTDTRYF. V gene TRBV9 combines with J gene TRBJ2-3; 7 bases line up with TRBD1. Germline V lookup: CDR1 SGDLS, CDR2 YYNGEE. This CDR3 has 16 residues.

This chain links TRBV4-2 with TRBJ1-1; weak D call: TRBD1 (5 bases). The CDR3 runs to 18 residues. Germline CDR1 reads LGHNA; CDR2 reads YNFKEQ. With 4 bases removed from V and 0 bases from J, the gap between germline ends came to 21 bases. DNA of the CDR3: TGTGCCAGCAGCCCTCCATTAACGGGACGGCCTATGAACACTGAAGCTTTCTTT. This sequence encodes CASSPPLTGRPMNTEAFF.

The chain combines TRBV15 with TRBJ2-3, with D unresolved. This CDR3 region has 15 residues. Germline CDR1 is LNHNV and CDR2 is YYDKDF (reference sequence). Trimming removed 5 bases from V and 0 bases from J, with 12 bases in between. The CDR3 DNA reads as TGTGCCACCAGCGGGCAGGATACTAGCACAGATACGCAGTATTTT. This gives the protein CATSGQDTSTDTQYF.

This clonotype showed up just once. The junction shows a germline mismatch at one end, possibly a read error. This chain links TRBV7-2 with TRBJ1-4; no definite D call. Germline V gives CDR1 SGHTA, CDR2 FQGNSA. The CDR3 totals 16 residues. In DNA, the CDR3 is TGTGCCAGCAGCCGAATGGGAGGGAGGGCTAATGAAAAACGGTTTTTT. Its translation is CASSRMGGRANEKRFF.

This clonotype was seen a few times. The CDR3 reads CASSLGSNQETQYF. The CDR3 DNA sequence: TGTGCCAGCAGCTTGGGGAGTAACCAAGAGACCCAGTACTTC. This chain links TRBV5-5 with TRBJ2-5; no definite D call. With 0 bases removed from V and 0 bases from J, the gap between germline ends came to 6 bases. Germline CDR1 and CDR2: SGHKS and YYEKEE (reference sequence). The CDR3 has 14 residues. Variable domain in full (rest from reference TRBV5-5 and TRBJ2-5): DAGVTQSPTHLIKTRGQQVTLRCSPISGHKSVSWYQQVLGQGPQFIFQYYEKEERGRGNFPDRFSARQFPNYSSELNVNALLLGDSALYLCASSLGSNQETQYFGPGTRLLVL.

The chain has TRBV5-1 and TRBJ2-3; 9 bases are shared with TRBD1. Per the germline V gene, CDR1 is SGHRS and CDR2 is YFSETQ. V trimming: 4 bases; J trimming: 2 bases; junction bases outside the gene matches: 8. This CDR3 is built from 16 residues. CDR3 loop: CASSTDRGNPTDTQYF. For the CDR3, the DNA is TGCGCCAGCAGCACAGACAGGGGGAACCCCACAGATACGCAGTATTTT.

Only a few counts were recorded for this clonotype. The chain recombines TRBV20-1 with TRBJ1-5; 9 bases are shared with TRBD1. J lost 2 bases, V lost 6 bases, and 8 bases had no gene match. The length of the CDR3 is 15 residues. Germline V gene sequence: CDR1 DFQATT, CDR2 SNEGSKA (reference sequence). For the CDR3, the DNA is TGCAGTGCGCGGACAGGGGCACTGGGCAATCAGCCCCAGCATTTT. Protein: CSARTGALGNQPQHF.